This T cell receptor (beta chain) originates from a study of CD8 T cells in Susac syndrome (dated by TCRdb to between 2018 and 2021). At the level of the whole study: The study used repertoire sequencing to test whether antigen drove CD8+ T cell activation and differentiation in Susac syndrome. Summary of the overall study and its limitations: The TCR sequencing and HLA analysis was acknowledged to have included a relatively small number of individuals.

Peripheral blood CD8+ and CD4+ T cells from healthy donors, Susac syndrome patients and multiple sclerosis patients were profiled using high-throughput TCR beta sequencing. The multiple sclerosis controls were treatment-naive patients who had stable or active relapsing-remitting disease and met the revised McDonald criteria. Bulk CD8+ and CD4+ T cells were purified by magnetic negative isolation, while CD8+ TEMRA cells were enriched using FACS. Blood was drawn into EDTA tubes, processed within 24 hours, and PBMCs were isolated by density gradient centrifugation. PBMCs intended for TCR sequencing were cryopreserved in liquid nitrogen and were subsequently thawed in a 37 degrees C water bath. The sorted or isolated CD4+, CD8+ and CD8+ TEMRA cells reached a purity of at least 90%. Its CDR3 holds 15 amino acids, cysteine through phenylalanine. The sequence is cut down to CDR3 DNA, 45 bases in frame from base 1. In the germline V gene, CDR1 corresponds to SGHTA and CDR2 to FQGNSA. Relative to germline, V is 5 bases shorter and J is 0 bases shorter, with 12 bases between their ends.

Worth noting for this clonotype: No cognate antigen has been identified for it. Base qualities were left out, and no much larger clone turns up one base away.

RNA was extracted using the RNeasy kit, and about 0.45 to 1 ug of the RNA was reverse transcribed with random hexamers. The immunoSEQ multiplex PCR assay, which covers 54 Vbeta and 13 Jbeta segments, was used to amplify TCR beta CDR3 regions. PCR amplification bias was corrected using a synthetic template baseline for primer optimization and computational correction. As for how the authors treated the data: Only productive sequences were kept, with reads annotated to V, D and J genes according to IMGT and analyzed in immunoSEQ Analyzer. To calculate clonality, Shannon entropy was normalized by log2 of the number of productive unique sequences and then subtracted from one. For each patient and control, public and private clones were evaluated within the 100 most prevalent clones. Susac-specific clones were defined as absent from healthy and MS cohorts, 1052 published viral clones and other ImmuneACCESS disease sequences. TCRdb reprocessed the public reads (quality trimming at Q25 with fastp, clone calling with MiXCR) and kept in-frame beta chains. Rows are combined by CDR3 protein, so each entry shows the most common genes and DNA. The V and J calls reflect TCRdb's pipeline rather than the authors' work. This sample is represented by about 250,000 distinct CDR3 sequences; around 93% of them were singletons. Jointly, the top ten make up around 0.067% of the sample.

The receptor was isolated from a human donor with multiple sclerosis. The source material was CD4+ T cells from PBMCs. The V gene is TRBV7-2 and the J gene is TRBJ2-3; matching of 6 bases hints at TRBD1 as the D gene. CDR3 sequence: CASSPIQGSTDTQYF. The nucleotide sequence reads as follows: TGTGCCAGCAGCCCAATACAGGGCAGCACAGATACGCAGTATTTT.